These 15 T cell receptor beta chains originate from one sample sequenced in a study of blood T cell repertoires in COVID-19. Sequencing was performed with immunoSEQ multiplex PCR; in TCRdb, only in-frame clones are kept and a portion is missing. This table has 200,000 to 250,000 clones, around 87% appearing once. Sequencing input: peripheral blood. These receptors were collected from a woman between 50 and 59 years old with COVID-19, enrolled during active disease.

This chain links TRBV5-6 with TRBJ1-1, with D maybe TRBD1 (6 bases). In germline, CDR1 is SGHDT, CDR2 YYEEEE. The CDR3 spans 13 residues. V was trimmed by 4 bases and J by 7 bases, leaving 14 bases between them. Written as DNA, the CDR3 is TGTGCCAGCAGCCCTACGAACAGGGATGAAGCTTTCTTT. Encoded protein: CASSPTNRDEAFF.

V is TRBV6-4 and J is TRBJ2-3, with TRBD1 matching over 7 bases. The ends lost 6 bases at V and 0 bases at J; junction bases unmatched: 6. CDR3 length: 15 amino acids. The V gene's germline CDR1 is MRHNA and CDR2 SNTAGT. CDR3 residues: CASRQTGASTDTQYF. The CDR3, as DNA: TGTGCCAGCAGGCAAACAGGGGCTAGCACAGATACGCAGTATTTT.

V gene TRBV19 combines with J gene TRBJ2-2, with 9 nucleotides matching TRBD1. The CDR3 totals 14 residues. Unmatched junction bases numbered 9, after V lost 10 bases and J lost 6 bases. The germline gives CDR1 LNHDA, CDR2 SQIVND (reference sequence). Here the CDR3 DNA reads TGTGCCACCCTGGACAGGGGAGGATCCGGGGAGCTGTTTTTT. Amino acids: CATLDRGGSGELFF.

The chain is built from TRBV11-2 and TRBJ1-2; 8 bases align to TRBD1. J gave up 4 bases and V 2 bases, and 6 bases lay outside the gene matches. Germline V gene data show CDR1 as SGHAT and CDR2 as FQNNGV. The CDR3 totals 15 residues. CDR3 nucleotide sequence: TGTGCCAGCAGCTTATTAACAGGGGGGGTCTATGGCTACACCTTC. This sequence encodes CASSLLTGGVYGYTF.

The V gene is TRBV12-3 or TRBV12-4, the J gene TRBJ1-2; the match to TRBD1 covers 8 bases. After removal of 6 bases from V and 2 bases from J, the junction contained 2 bases not matched to a gene. The CDR3 is made up of 13 amino acids. CDR3 residues: CASRRQGNYGYTF. The CDR3, as DNA: TGTGCCAGCAGGCGACAGGGGAACTATGGCTACACCTTC.

This clone was detected many times. The chain links TRBV5-8 to TRBJ1-6; TRBD1 agrees at 11 bases. After removal of 4 bases from V and 10 bases from J, the junction contained 7 bases not matched to a gene. Germline CDR1 and CDR2: SGHTS and YDEGEE. The CDR3 loop spans 15 amino acids. CDR3 amino acids: CASSDPGQGDSPLHF. CDR3 in DNA: TGTGCCAGCAGCGATCCGGGACAGGGGGACTCACCCCTCCACTTT.

The chain recombines TRBV30 with TRBJ1-1; tentative D call: TRBD1 (5 bases). The CDR3 loop spans 13 amino acids. Germline lookup yields CDR1 GTSNPN and CDR2 SVGIG (reference sequence). The ends were cut back, 0 bases at V and 4 bases at J, with 9 bases in the middle. CDR3 residues: CAWSVARGTEAFF. The CDR3 region has the DNA TGTGCCTGGAGTGTTGCTAGGGGCACTGAAGCTTTCTTT.

DNA of the CDR3: TGTGCCACCTCCGGGACAGGCAATCAGCCCCAGCATTTT. Translated, it gives CATSGTGNQPQHF. This chain joins TRBV12-3 or TRBV12-4 and TRBJ1-5; 7 nucleotides line up with TRBD1. This CDR3 has 13 residues. Trimming cost V 10 bases and J 2 bases; bases outside gene matches: 5.

CDR3: CASSLAEGGLAVDETQYF. CDR3 DNA sequence: TGTGCCAGCAGCTTAGCGGAGGGAGGACTAGCGGTGGATGAGACCCAGTACTTC. This chain joins TRBV7-9 and TRBJ2-5; TRBD2 matches at 10 bases. CDR1 is SEHNR and CDR2 is FQNEAQ in the germline V gene (reference sequence). V was pared by 0 bases and J by 5 bases, with 12 bases of the junction left unmatched. The CDR3 is made up of 18 amino acids.

V is TRBV28 and J is TRBJ1-6; D possibly corresponds to TRBD1 (5 bases). This CDR3 is 14 amino acids long. The germline V and J ends were trimmed by 5 bases and 6 bases, with 11 bases remaining between them. Germline V gene sequence: CDR1 MDHEN, CDR2 SYDVKM. The CDR3 loop is CASSNRGFNSPLHF. The CDR3 nucleotides are TGTGCCAGCAGTAACCGGGGGTTTAATTCACCCCTCCACTTT.

This clone has only a few counts. This rearrangement joins TRBV4-3 to TRBJ2-7, with 8 bases lining up with TRBD1. With V trimmed by 2 bases and J by 1 base, 7 bases remained unmatched. The CDR3 spans 16 residues. Germline V gene data show CDR1 as LGHNA and CDR2 as YSLEER. As DNA, the CDR3 is TGCGCCAGCAGCCAATCGGCGACAGGGGAGTCCTACGAGCAGTACTTC. This gives the protein CASSQSATGESYEQYF.

The chain couples TRBV7-9 to TRBJ2-3; 12 nucleotides match TRBD1. J gave up 8 bases and V 3 bases, and 6 bases lay outside the gene matches. The CDR3 totals 15 residues. The germline V gene encodes CDR1 SEHNR and CDR2 FQNEAQ (reference sequence). The CDR3 sequence: CASSFPGQGAGTQYF. CDR3 nucleotide sequence: TGTGCCAGCAGCTTCCCGGGACAGGGGGCGGGTACGCAGTATTTT.

The rearrangement joins TRBV6-6 to TRBJ1-2; 8 nucleotides match TRBD1. The CDR3 sequence is 14 residues long. From germline, CDR1 is MNHNY and CDR2 SVGAGI (reference sequence). The J segment lost 4 bases and the V segment lost 4 bases, leaving 5 bases of the junction unmatched. The CDR3 DNA follows: TGTGCCAGCAGTTTCAAAGGGACAGGCTATGGCTACACCTTC. Its translation: CASSFKGTGYGYTF.

This rearrangement joins TRBV30 to TRBJ1-6; no clear D. CDR3 length: 13 residues. Germline V gene sequence: CDR1 GTSNPN, CDR2 SVGIG (reference sequence). Trimming took 2 bases from V and 9 from J, leaving 11 bases between them. As DNA, the CDR3 is TGTGCCTGGAGTAGAGGGAGCAGTTCACCCCTCCACTTT. Its translation: CAWSRGSSSPLHF.

The chain carries TRBV28 and TRBJ1-5; 11 bases fit TRBD1. V lost 7 bases to trimming and J lost 2 bases; unmatched junction nucleotides: 4. CDR3 size: 15 residues. The germline V gene encodes CDR1 MDHEN and CDR2 SYDVKM. The CDR3 protein is CASKTGQGGNQPQHF. The CDR3 region has the DNA TGTGCCAGCAAAACGGGACAGGGGGGCAATCAGCCCCAGCATTTT.